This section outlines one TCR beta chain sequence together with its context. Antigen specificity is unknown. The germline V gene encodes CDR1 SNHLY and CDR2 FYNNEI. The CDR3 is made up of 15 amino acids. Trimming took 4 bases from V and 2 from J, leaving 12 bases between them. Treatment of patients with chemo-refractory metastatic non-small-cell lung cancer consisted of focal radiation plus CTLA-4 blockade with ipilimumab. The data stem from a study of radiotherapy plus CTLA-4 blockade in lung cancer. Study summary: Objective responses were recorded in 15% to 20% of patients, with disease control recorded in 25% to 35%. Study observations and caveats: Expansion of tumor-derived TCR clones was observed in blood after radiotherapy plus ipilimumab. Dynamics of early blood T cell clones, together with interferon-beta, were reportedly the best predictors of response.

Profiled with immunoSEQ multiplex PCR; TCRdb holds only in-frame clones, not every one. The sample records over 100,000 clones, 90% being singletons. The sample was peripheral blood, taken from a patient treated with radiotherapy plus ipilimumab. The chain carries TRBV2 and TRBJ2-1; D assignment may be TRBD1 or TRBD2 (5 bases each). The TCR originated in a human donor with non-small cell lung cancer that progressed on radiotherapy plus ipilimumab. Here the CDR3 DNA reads TGTGCCAGCAGTGTAGTAGGGACCACCTACAATGAGCAGTTCTTC. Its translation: CASSVVGTTYNEQFF.